This TCR beta chain was profiled in a study of OX40 agonist ivuxolimab in advanced cancers. TCRdb keeps only in-frame clones here, not all; method: immunoSEQ multiplex PCR. In the table there are 65,000 to 80,000 clones, 93% of which are singletons. Of note for this clone: Its antigen is unidentified.

Study-wide results and caveats: In the 0.1 to 3.0 mg/kg range, CD4+ and CD8+ blood T cells had expanded clonally by week 6. The expanded peripheral T cells' antigen specificity was not determined.

Blood specimens came from baseline, cycle 4 day 1, and cycle 7 day 1. From germline, CDR1 is SNHLY and CDR2 FYNNEI. This CDR3 has 11 amino acids. V was cut by 2 bases and J by 10 bases, with 6 bases left in between. The chain is built from TRBV2 and TRBJ2-1, with D unclear. This clonotype originated in an adult with an advanced solid tumor such as melanoma, head and neck, liver or kidney cancer. The sample here was CD4+ or CD8+ T cells sorted from blood, taken in a trial of the OX40 agonist ivuxolimab. This CDR3 reads CASSESPEQFF. The CDR3 DNA sequence: TGTGCCAGCAGTGAAAGTCCAGAGCAGTTCTTC.